The rows below give T cell receptor beta chains drawn from one sample of a study of cytomegalovirus exposure and HLA in healthy donors. TCRdb keeps only in-frame clones here, not all; method: immunoSEQ multiplex PCR. The repertoire includes some 110,000 clones, around 68% of them detected once, and roughly 10% sits in the top ten. Sequencing was performed on PBMCs. The receptor set was obtained from a woman between 45 and 60 years old in good health and CMV-seropositive. Each CDR3 is given with its conserved first and last residue.

V,CDR3
TRBV7-2,CASSLAGVRETQYF
TRBV28,CASSSSGGTDTQYF
TRBV6-1,CASSDGRGKYGYTF
TRBV5-1,CASSFTGAQETQYF
TRBV9,CASSPETGWETQYF
TRBV7-3,CASSPGDRGMDEQFF
TRBV2,CASSVRTGGSNYGYTF
TRBV5-1,CASRSQGTGELFF
TRBV5-1,CASSLGPLAGGAHEQFF
TRBV27,CASSSPTGGIYGYTF
TRBV2,CASTPRLARNEQFF
TRBV11-3,CASSTSGLQDTQYF
TRBV7-9,CASSVLTAEQFF
TRBV28,CASSFIGGGTEAFF
TRBV6-5,CASTNLGTAYGYTF
TRBV7-9,CASSFLAGANYEQYF
TRBV12-5,CASGGLNEDTQYF
TRBV4-1,CASSQEKGQVYEQYF
TRBV28,CASSSPDRGIGYTF
TRBV5-1,CASSPGLAGGPAYF
TRBV11-2,CASSLSDSSYEQYF
TRBV7-2,CASSSPGQGGPTIYF
TRBV27,CASSFQAEPSYEQYF
TRBV7-2,CASSLRVPVTSSYEQYF
TRBV19,CASTKGTKSYEQYF